This TCR beta chain was identified in a study of blood T cells in healthy people across ages. As to this clonotype: Its antigen is as yet unknown.

Peripheral blood from each donor was collected in a volume of about 10 milliliters. Trimming stripped 4 bases from V and 7 bases from J, with 14 bases between. The CDR3 has 13 amino acids. Germline V gene sequence: CDR1 DFQATT, CDR2 SNEGSKA (reference sequence). General study results and limits: When one million T cells were used, diversity estimates were thought to be underestimates. Not knowing donor CMV status may have confounded expanded clonotype changes.

Using a J-beta primer mix together with a sample-barcoded 5' primer, a second PCR was run for roughly 7 to 11 cycles. Each cDNA molecule received a tag from a template-switch adaptor that had 12 random nucleotides. TCRdb independently ran MiXCR on the 5' RACE reads; one entry per CDR3 protein. The table has 650,000 to 950,000 distinct CDR3 sequences, around 43% seen once. Material for sequencing was blood. This rearrangement joins TRBV20-1 to TRBJ1-5; TRBD1 is a possible D gene (6 bases). The TCR was taken from a man between 60 and 75 years old in good health. CDR3 residues: CSATNRVGQPQHF. The CDR3 region has the DNA TGCAGTGCTACAAACAGGGTGGGCCAGCCCCAGCATTTT.